This T cell receptor beta chain was recovered during a study of CD8 T cells in Susac syndrome. RNA amounts of about 0.5 to 1 ug underwent reverse transcription with random hexamers. Via MiXCR, TCRdb re-called the immunoSEQ multiplex PCR reads, giving one row per CDR3 protein. The sample consists of over 80,000 distinct CDR3 sequences, approximately 92% of them appearing once. The V gene lost 0 bases and the J gene lost 2 bases, with 11 bases spanning the gap. Germline V gene data show CDR1 as MGHRA and CDR2 as YSYEKL. The CDR3 has 16 amino acids. CD8+ and CD4+ T cells from blood underwent TCR beta sequencing. TEMRA cells were FACS-enriched, while CD8+ and CD4+ T cells were negatively isolated.

This clonotype originated in a human donor in good health. The chain carries TRBV4-1 and TRBJ1-5; D not certain. The sequencing sample was made of CD8+ T cells from PBMCs. The DNA of the CDR3 is TGCGCCAGCAGCCAAGAGGAAGGCACCCGCAATCAGCCCCAGCATTTT. This sequence encodes CASSQEEGTRNQPQHF.